The 21 T cell receptor beta chains listed next were all sequenced from one sample in a study of shared clonotypes between healthy human individuals. TCRdb's copy holds only in-frame clones and misses some; the assay was immunoSEQ multiplex PCR. The table includes 1,400,000 or so clones, around 98.5% detected once. Sequencing used naive CD4+ T cells sorted from blood. Subset specified: CD45RA+ positively selected. Receptors were obtained from a man aged 25 to 45 in good health.

The V gene is TRBV29-1, the J gene TRBJ2-1; D might be TRBD1 or TRBD2, each matching 6 bases. Germline CDR1 reads SQVTM; CDR2 reads ANQGSEA. V lost 2 bases, J lost 6 bases, and 20 bases lay in between. The length of the CDR3 is 16 residues. The CDR3 sequence: CSVERGSGARGNEQFF. CDR3 coding DNA: TGCAGCGTTGAAAGAGGGTCAGGGGCGCGGGGCAATGAGCAGTTCTTC.

This rearrangement joins TRBV6-6 to TRBJ1-5; maybe TRBD1 (5 bases). V lost 6 bases, J lost 7 bases, and 16 bases lay in between. The germline V gene has CDR1 MNHNY and CDR2 SVGAGI (reference sequence). This CDR3 spans 14 amino acids. The chain's CDR3 is CASSILGGPQPQHF. CDR3 DNA: TGTGCCAGCAGCATTTTGGGGGGTCCCCAGCCCCAGCATTTT.

The rearrangement uses TRBV7-9 and TRBJ1-4; D call uncertain. Germline CDR1 reads SEHNR; CDR2 reads FQNEAQ (reference sequence). This CDR3 has 14 amino acids. V was cut by 5 bases and J by 3 bases, with 10 bases left in between. CDR3 protein: CASSNLGANEKLFF. DNA of the CDR3: TGTGCCAGCAGCAATCTTGGGGCTAATGAAAAACTGTTTTTT. Complete variable domain (other parts from reference TRBV7-9 and TRBJ1-4): DTGVSQNPRHKITKRGQNVTFRCDPISEHNRLYWYRQTLGQGPEFLTYFQNEAQLEKSRLLSDRFSAERPKGSFSTLEIQRTEQGDSAMYLCASSNLGANEKLFFGSGTQLSVL.

The rearrangement uses TRBV27 and TRBJ2-5; possible D gene TRBD2, 6 bases. Germline V CDR1 and CDR2: MNHEY, SMNVEV (reference sequence). Trimming took 3 bases from V and 5 from J, leaving 10 bases between them. The CDR3 spans 13 residues. CDR3 coding DNA: TGTGCCAGCAGTTTGTCGGGGGTCGAGACCCAGTACTTC. Its protein is CASSLSGVETQYF.

The chain joins TRBV11-3 to TRBJ2-1, with TRBD2 matching over 11 bases. The V segment lost 3 bases and the J segment 5 bases; nucleotides outside the gene matches: 3. Per germline, CDR1 SGHNT and CDR2 YENEEA. The CDR3 extends over 15 amino acids. DNA of the CDR3: TGTGCCAGCAGCTTTGGGACTAGCGGACACAATGAGCAGTTCTTC. Protein sequence: CASSFGTSGHNEQFF.

This chain joins TRBV5-4 and TRBJ2-3; maybe TRBD1 (5 bases). Trimming left V 0 bases short and J 0 bases short, with 11 bases between. The CDR3 is 16 residues long. Germline CDR1 and CDR2: SGHNT and YYREEE (reference sequence). The CDR3 loop reads CASSLAVRESTDTQYF. CDR3 nucleotide sequence: TGTGCCAGCAGCTTGGCGGTCAGGGAAAGCACAGATACGCAGTATTTT.

The rearrangement uses TRBV6-4 and TRBJ2-7; 13 positions match TRBD2. J was trimmed by 4 bases and V by 0 bases; bases with no gene match: 9. Germline V lookup: CDR1 MRHNA, CDR2 SNTAGT. The CDR3 has 18 amino acids. CDR3 coding DNA: TGTGCCAGCAGTGACTCCCGTTGGACTAGCGGGAGTACGTACGAGCAGTACTTC. Protein: CASSDSRWTSGSTYEQYF.

The rearrangement joins TRBV10-2 to TRBJ2-3; D gene uncertain. Germline lookup yields CDR1 WSHSY and CDR2 SAAADI. The CDR3 is 12 amino acids. The ends were cut back, 6 bases at V and 5 bases at J, with 9 bases in the middle. CDR3 in amino acids: CASSEKRDTQYF. DNA for the CDR3: TGCGCCAGCAGCGAAAAGAGAGATACGCAGTATTTT.

The gene calls are TRBV4-2 and TRBJ1-5; 8 nucleotides align to TRBD1. Trimming took 4 bases from V and 2 from J; bases not matched to a gene: 10. The CDR3 totals 17 residues. CDR1 is LGHNA and CDR2 is YNFKEQ in the germline V gene. In DNA form, the CDR3 reads TGTGCCAGCAGCCCCGGACAGGGTCAACGTCGCAATCAGCCCCAGCATTTT. It codes for CASSPGQGQRRNQPQHF.

To note about this clone: The same CDR3 is also encoded by other DNA sequences in this sample. The CDR3 protein is CASSRGTSYEQYF. CDR3 nucleotide sequence: TGTGCCAGCAGCCGCGGGACATCCTACGAGCAGTACTTC. The J gene is TRBJ2-7, the V gene TRBV7-7; D tentatively reads TRBD1 or TRBD2 (6 bases each). The CDR3 has 13 residues. CDR1 and CDR2 (germline): SSHAT, FNYEAQ (reference sequence). Trimming stripped 5 bases from V and 1 base from J, with 9 bases between.

A word on this clone: This sample also contains other DNA sequences that code for the same CDR3. J is TRBJ2-1 and V is TRBV10-3, with a tentative D call TRBD2 (5 bases). Trimming pared 3 bases from V and 10 bases from J, leaving 7 bases between. The length of the CDR3 is 11 residues. Germline CDR1 ENHRY, CDR2 SYGVKD. The CDR3 is CAISERGEQFF. The CDR3 DNA sequence: TGTGCCATCAGTGAACGGGGAGAGCAGTTCTTC.

The rearrangement uses TRBV9 and TRBJ2-7, with TRBD2 as a possible D gene (8 bases). Germline values: CDR1 SGDLS, CDR2 YYNGEE. The CDR3 spans 20 residues. V lost 4 bases to trimming and J lost 3 bases, with 32 bases between them. CDR3 DNA: TGTGCCAGCAGCCCCGGGACAGCTTTCCTACCGGGACTAGGAGGCTACGAGCAGTACTTC. As protein: CASSPGTAFLPGLGGYEQYF.

The rearrangement links TRBV2 to TRBJ1-5; the D is unclear. The CDR3 has 15 amino acids. The V gene lost 2 bases and the J gene lost 7 bases, with 15 bases spanning the gap. Per the germline V gene, CDR1 is SNHLY and CDR2 is FYNNEI. The CDR3 loop is CASSELAAGRQPQHF. DNA of the CDR3: TGTGCCAGCAGTGAATTGGCCGCGGGTAGACAGCCCCAGCATTTT.

The rearrangement links TRBV11-2 to TRBJ2-6; D remains ambiguous. The CDR3 spans 18 residues. CDR1 SGHAT and CDR2 FQNNGV come from the germline V gene. Trimming took 5 bases from V and 0 from J, leaving 17 bases between them. DNA of the CDR3: TGTGCCAGCAGCCCCCAACCGGGTCCTTACTCTGGGGCCAACGTCCTGACTTTC. Residues: CASSPQPGPYSGANVLTF. Full variable domain (missing parts from reference TRBV11-2 and TRBJ2-6): EAGVAQSPRYKIIEKRQSVAFWCNPISGHATLYWYQQILGQGPKLLIQFQNNGVVDDSQLPKDRFSAERLKGVDSTLKIQPAKLEDSAVYLCASSPQPGPYSGANVLTFGAGSRLTVL.

The table lists this clone with a count of one. CDR3 in DNA: TGTGCCAGCAGTGAAGAGGGGAGAGATACGCAGTATTTT. Residues: CASSEEGRDTQYF. The V call is TRBV2, the J call TRBJ2-3; TRBD1 or TRBD2 may be the D gene (5 bases each). V lost 1 base and J 5 bases, leaving 7 bases between the germline ends. This CDR3 spans 13 amino acids. Germline CDR1 reads SNHLY; CDR2 reads FYNNEI.

About this clone itself: The junction departs from germline at one end; a sequencing error may be responsible. V usage is TRBV6-5 and J usage is TRBJ2-1; 8 nucleotides line up with TRBD2. The V gene's germline CDR1 is MNHEY and CDR2 SVGAGI. The CDR3 spans 15 residues. The CDR3 nucleotides are TGTGCCAGCAGTTACGACGGGAGGGCCTATAATGAGCAGTTCTTC. This encodes CASSYDGRAYNEQFF.

The genes are TRBV5-1 and TRBJ1-2; maybe TRBD1 (5 bases). Germline values: CDR1 SGHRS, CDR2 YFSETQ. Trimming cost V 6 bases and J 6 bases, with 21 bases left between them. The CDR3 length is 15 residues. Here the CDR3 DNA reads TGCGCCAGCAATAGGGGCAGCGCTGTGTTTGATGGCTACACCTTC. It codes for CASNRGSAVFDGYTF.

The genes are TRBV15 and TRBJ2-5, with D uncertain. Per the germline V gene, CDR1 is LNHNV and CDR2 is YYDKDF (reference sequence). Trimming left V 0 bases short and J 9 bases short, with 8 bases between. The CDR3 is 12 amino acids. CDR3 nucleotides: TGTGCCACCAGCAGAGATTTGGCGGCCCAGTACTTC. This translates into CATSRDLAAQYF.

This chain links TRBV27 with TRBJ2-1, with 9 bases fitting TRBD1. V gave up 6 bases and J gave up 9 bases; unmatched junction bases: 9. The germline CDR1 and CDR2 sequences are MNHEY and SMNVEV (reference sequence). The CDR3 is made up of 14 amino acids. The CDR3 loop reads CASSLDRGNGEQFF. The CDR3 region has the DNA TGTGCCAGCAGCTTGGACAGGGGAAATGGTGAGCAGTTCTTC.

The chain uses TRBV11-2 and TRBJ2-2; D is undetermined. Germline lookup yields CDR1 SGHAT and CDR2 FQNNGV. This CDR3 spans 15 amino acids. V lost 10 bases and J lost 1, with 16 bases in between. CDR3: CATNLGILNTGELFF. CDR3 nucleotide sequence: TGTGCCACCAACCTGGGGATCCTGAACACCGGGGAGCTGTTTTTT.

Only one count was recorded for this clone. This chain connects TRBV7-2 to TRBJ2-5; D call uncertain. Germline CDR1 is SGHTA and CDR2 is FQGNSA. The CDR3 is 14 residues long. The ends were cut back, 5 bases at V and 4 bases at J, with 14 bases in the middle. The CDR3 DNA reads as TGTGCCAGCAGCCCAAGGGCTGGTCGAGAGACCCAGTACTTC. It specifies CASSPRAGRETQYF.